This TCR beta chain is drawn from a study of T-cell reconstitution after alpha-beta-depleted transplantation in children. This clonotype turned up a few times. No antigen is known for it. Unique molecular identifiers featured in how the TCRbeta library was prepared. TCRdb re-analysed the PCR reads in MiXCR, keeping a single row per CDR3 protein. In the table there are approximately 190,000 distinct CDR3 sequences, around 5.9% of which are singletons. Study results and limitations: At day 60, the high TCRbeta diversity found in some patients originated from recipient T cells and thymic progenitors that had survived. Roughly two months post-transplant, alpha-beta T cells reportedly originated from several hundred graft clones that had expanded.

Germline CDR1 LGHNA, CDR2 YSLEER. The CDR3 totals 16 residues. V was clipped by 4 bases and J by 0 bases, with 14 bases between them. The sequences come from PBMCs, collected before TCRalphabeta/CD19-depleted stem cell transplant. The TCR originated in a girl under three years old with combined immunodeficiency, due to receive a stem cell transplant. The rearrangement uses TRBV4-3 and TRBJ2-3; D may be TRBD2 (5 bases). The CDR3 sequence is CASSLHSGRSTDTQYF. The CDR3 DNA follows: TGCGCCAGCAGCCTCCACAGCGGAAGGAGCACAGATACGCAGTATTTT.